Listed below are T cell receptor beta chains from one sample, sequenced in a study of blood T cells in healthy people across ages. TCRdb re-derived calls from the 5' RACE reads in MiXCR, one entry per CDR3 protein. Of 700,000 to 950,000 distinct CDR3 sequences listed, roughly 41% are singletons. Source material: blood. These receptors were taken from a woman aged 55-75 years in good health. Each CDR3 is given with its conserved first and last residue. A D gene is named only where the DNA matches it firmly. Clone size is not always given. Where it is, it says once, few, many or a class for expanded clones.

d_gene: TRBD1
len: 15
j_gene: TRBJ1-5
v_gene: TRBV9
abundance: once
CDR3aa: CASSVGPDRDQPQHF
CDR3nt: TGTGCCAGCAGCGTAGGCCCGGACAGGGATCAGCCCCAGCATTTT

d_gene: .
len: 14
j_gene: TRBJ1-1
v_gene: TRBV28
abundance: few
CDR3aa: CASSLGSARGEAFF
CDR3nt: TGTGCCAGCAGTCTCGGGTCCGCCCGGGGGGAAGCTTTCTTT

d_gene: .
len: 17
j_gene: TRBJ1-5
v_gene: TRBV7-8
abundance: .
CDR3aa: CASSSGLQTYSNQPQHF
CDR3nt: TGTGCCAGCAGCTCGGGACTGCAGACATATAGCAATCAGCCCCAGCATTTT

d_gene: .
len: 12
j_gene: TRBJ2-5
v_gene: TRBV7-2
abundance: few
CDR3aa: CASSSGRGTQYF
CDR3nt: TGTGCCAGCAGCTCGGGACGGGGGACCCAGTACTTC

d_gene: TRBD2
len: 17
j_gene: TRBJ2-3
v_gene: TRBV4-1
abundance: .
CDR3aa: CASSQDISSGGAGTQYF
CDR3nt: TGCGCCAGCAGCCAAGATATTTCTAGCGGGGGGGCTGGTACGCAGTATTTT

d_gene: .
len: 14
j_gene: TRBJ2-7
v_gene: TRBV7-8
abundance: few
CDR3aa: CASSLEQGGTEQYF
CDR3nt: TGTGCCAGCAGCTTAGAACAGGGAGGAACCGAGCAGTACTTC

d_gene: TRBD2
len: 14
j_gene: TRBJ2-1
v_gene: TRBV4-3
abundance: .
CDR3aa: CAGSLAGGGNEQFF
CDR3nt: TGCGCCGGCAGCCTAGCGGGAGGTGGGAATGAGCAGTTCTTC

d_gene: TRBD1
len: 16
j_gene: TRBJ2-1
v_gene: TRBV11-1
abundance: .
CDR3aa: CASSFPRTGGWNEQFF
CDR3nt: TGTGCCAGCAGCTTTCCCCGGACAGGGGGTTGGAATGAGCAGTTCTTC

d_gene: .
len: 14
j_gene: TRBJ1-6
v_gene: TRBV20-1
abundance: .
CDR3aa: CSATPSGWNSPLHF
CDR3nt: TGCAGTGCCACCCCGTCTGGCTGGAATTCACCCCTCCACTTT

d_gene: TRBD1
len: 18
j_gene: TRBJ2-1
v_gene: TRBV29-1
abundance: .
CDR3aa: CSVEERQGSRPSYNEQFF
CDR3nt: TGCAGCGTTGAAGAACGACAGGGATCCCGACCGTCCTACAATGAGCAGTTCTTC

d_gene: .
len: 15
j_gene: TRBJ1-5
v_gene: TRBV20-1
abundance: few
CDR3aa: CSALGLLIPNQPQHF
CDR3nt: TGCAGTGCTTTAGGACTTCTCATACCAAATCAGCCCCAGCATTTT

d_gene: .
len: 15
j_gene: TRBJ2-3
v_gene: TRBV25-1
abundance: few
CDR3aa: CASSTNRDSTDTQYF
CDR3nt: TGTGCCAGCAGCACAAACCGGGACTCCACAGATACGCAGTATTTT

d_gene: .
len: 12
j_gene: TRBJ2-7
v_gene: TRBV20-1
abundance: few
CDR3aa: CSASGAGYEQYF
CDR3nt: TGCAGTGCTAGTGGAGCCGGGTACGAGCAGTACTTC

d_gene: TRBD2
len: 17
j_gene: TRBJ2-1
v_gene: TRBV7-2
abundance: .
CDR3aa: CASSALGSGSGRNEQFF
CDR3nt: TGTGCCAGCAGCGCCTTAGGAAGCGGGAGTGGGCGCAATGAGCAGTTCTTC

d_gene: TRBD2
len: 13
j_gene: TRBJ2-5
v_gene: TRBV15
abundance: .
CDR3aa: CATGSSGIETQYF
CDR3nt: TGTGCCACCGGCAGCAGCGGGATTGAGACCCAGTACTTC

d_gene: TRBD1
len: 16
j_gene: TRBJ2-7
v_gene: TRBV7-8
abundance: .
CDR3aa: CASSTRDRGNPYEQYF
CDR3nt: TGTGCCAGCAGCACCCGGGACAGGGGGAATCCCTACGAGCAGTACTTC

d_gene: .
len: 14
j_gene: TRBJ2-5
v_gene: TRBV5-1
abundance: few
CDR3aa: CASSLGGPEETQYF
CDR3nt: TGCGCCAGCAGCCTCGGGGGGCCTGAAGAGACCCAGTACTTC

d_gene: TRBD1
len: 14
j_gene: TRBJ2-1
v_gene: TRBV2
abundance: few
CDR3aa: CASTPGQGANEQFF
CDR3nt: TGTGCCAGCACTCCGGGACAGGGCGCCAATGAGCAGTTCTTC

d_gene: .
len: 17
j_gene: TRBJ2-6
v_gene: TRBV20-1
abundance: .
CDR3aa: CSARVWPLRSGANVLTF
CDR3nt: TGCAGTGCTAGAGTCTGGCCTCTCAGATCTGGGGCCAACGTCCTGACTTTC

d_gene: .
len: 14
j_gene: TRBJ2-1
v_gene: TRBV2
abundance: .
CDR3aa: CASSERDRHNEQFF
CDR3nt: TGTGCCAGCAGTGAACGAGACAGACACAATGAGCAGTTCTTC

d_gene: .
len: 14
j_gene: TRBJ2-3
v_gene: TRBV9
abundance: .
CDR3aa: CASSRRRERDTQYF
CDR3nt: TGTGCCAGCAGCAGACGGAGGGAGAGAGATACGCAGTATTTT